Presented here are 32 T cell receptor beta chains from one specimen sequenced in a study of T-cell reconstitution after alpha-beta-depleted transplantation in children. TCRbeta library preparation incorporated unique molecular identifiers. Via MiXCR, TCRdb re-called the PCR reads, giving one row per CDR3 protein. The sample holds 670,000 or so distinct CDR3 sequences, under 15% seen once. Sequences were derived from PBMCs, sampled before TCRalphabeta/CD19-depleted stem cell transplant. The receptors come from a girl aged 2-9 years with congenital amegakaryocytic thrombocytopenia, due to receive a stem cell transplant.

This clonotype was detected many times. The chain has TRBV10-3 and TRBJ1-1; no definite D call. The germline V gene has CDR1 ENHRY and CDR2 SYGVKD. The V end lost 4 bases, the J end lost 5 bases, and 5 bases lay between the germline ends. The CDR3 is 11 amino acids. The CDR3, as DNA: TGTGCCATCAGTGCGGAGACTGAAGCTTTCTTT. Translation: CAISAETEAFF.

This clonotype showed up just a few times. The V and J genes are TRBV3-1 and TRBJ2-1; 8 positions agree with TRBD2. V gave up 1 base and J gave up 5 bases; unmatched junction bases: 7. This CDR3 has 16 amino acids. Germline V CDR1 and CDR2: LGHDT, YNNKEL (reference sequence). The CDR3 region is CASSQGLGLGDNEQFF. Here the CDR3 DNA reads TGTGCCAGCAGCCAAGGTCTGGGACTAGGGGACAATGAGCAGTTCTTC.

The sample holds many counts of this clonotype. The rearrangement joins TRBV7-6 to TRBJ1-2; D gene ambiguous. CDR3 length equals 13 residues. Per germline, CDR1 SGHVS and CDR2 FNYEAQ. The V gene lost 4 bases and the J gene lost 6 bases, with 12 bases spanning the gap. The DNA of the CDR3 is TGTGCCAGCAGCTCCCTAGACTCGAATGGCTACACCTTC. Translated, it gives CASSSLDSNGYTF.

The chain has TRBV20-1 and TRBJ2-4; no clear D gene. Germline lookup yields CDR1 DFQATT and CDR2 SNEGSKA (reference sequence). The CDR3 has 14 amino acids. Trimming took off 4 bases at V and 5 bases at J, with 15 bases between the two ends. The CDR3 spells CSATAERGENIQYF. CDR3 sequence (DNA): TGCAGTGCTACAGCTGAGCGTGGTGAAAACATTCAGTACTTC.

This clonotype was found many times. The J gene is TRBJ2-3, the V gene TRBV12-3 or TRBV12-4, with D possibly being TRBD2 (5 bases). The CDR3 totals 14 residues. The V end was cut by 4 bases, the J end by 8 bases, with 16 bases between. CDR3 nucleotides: TGTGCCAGCAGTTGGAAAAGACTAACAATTACGCAGTATTTT. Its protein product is CASSWKRLTITQYF.

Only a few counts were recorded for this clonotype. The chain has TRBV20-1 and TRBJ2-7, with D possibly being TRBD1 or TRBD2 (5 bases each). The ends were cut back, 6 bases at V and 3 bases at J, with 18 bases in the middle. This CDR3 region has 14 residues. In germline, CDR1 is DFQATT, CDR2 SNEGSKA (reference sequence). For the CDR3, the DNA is TGCAGTGCGTCCCGTTCGGGACCCCGCTACGAGCAGTACTTC. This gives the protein CSASRSGPRYEQYF.

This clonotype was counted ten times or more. The CDR3 loop reads CASSLSRTSGRPDNEQFF. CDR3 sequence (DNA): TGTGCCAGCAGCTTATCTAGGACTAGCGGGAGGCCCGACAATGAGCAGTTCTTC. This chain uses TRBV7-8 with TRBJ2-1, with TRBD2 matching over 14 bases. The CDR3 length is 18 residues. The V segment lost 2 bases and the J segment 5 bases; nucleotides outside the gene matches: 8. Germline CDR1 SGHVS, CDR2 FQNEAQ.

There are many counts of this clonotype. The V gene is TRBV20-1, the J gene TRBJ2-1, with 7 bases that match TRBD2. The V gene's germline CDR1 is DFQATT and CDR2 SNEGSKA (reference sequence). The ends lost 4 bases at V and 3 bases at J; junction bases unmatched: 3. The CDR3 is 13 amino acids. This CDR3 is CSAMKRDYNEQFF. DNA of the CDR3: TGCAGTGCTATGAAGCGGGACTACAATGAGCAGTTCTTC.

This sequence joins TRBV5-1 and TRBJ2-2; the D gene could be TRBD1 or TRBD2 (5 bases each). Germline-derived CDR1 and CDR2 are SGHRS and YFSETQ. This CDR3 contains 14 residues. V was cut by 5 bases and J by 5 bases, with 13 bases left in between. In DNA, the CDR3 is TGCGCCAGCAGGCCCGGGACGTTAACCGGGGAGCTGTTTTTT. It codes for CASRPGTLTGELFF. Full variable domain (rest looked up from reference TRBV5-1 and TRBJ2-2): KAGVTQTPRYLIKTRGQQVTLSCSPISGHRSVSWYQQTPGQGLQFLFEYFSETQRNKGNFPGRFSGRQFSNSRSEMNVSTLELGDSALYLCASRPGTLTGELFFGEGSRLTVL.

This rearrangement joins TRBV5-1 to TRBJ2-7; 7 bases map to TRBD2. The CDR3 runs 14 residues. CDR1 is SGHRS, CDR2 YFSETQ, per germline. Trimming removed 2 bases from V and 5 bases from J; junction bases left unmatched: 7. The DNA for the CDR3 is TGCGCCAGCAGCTTAGGCGGGAGCCTAAACGAGCAGTACTTC. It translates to CASSLGGSLNEQYF. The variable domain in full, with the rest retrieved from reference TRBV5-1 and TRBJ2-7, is KAGVTQTPRYLIKTRGQQVTLSCSPISGHRSVSWYQQTPGQGLQFLFEYFSETQRNKGNFPGRFSGRQFSNSRSEMNVSTLELGDSALYLCASSLGGSLNEQYFGPGTRLTVT.

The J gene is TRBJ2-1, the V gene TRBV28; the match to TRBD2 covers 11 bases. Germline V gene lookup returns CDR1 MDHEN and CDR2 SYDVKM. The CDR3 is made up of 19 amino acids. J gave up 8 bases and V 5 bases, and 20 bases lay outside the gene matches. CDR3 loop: CASSPIWTSGSSIEDEQFF. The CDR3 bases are TGTGCCAGCAGTCCCATATGGACTAGCGGGTCCTCAATCGAGGATGAGCAGTTCTTC.

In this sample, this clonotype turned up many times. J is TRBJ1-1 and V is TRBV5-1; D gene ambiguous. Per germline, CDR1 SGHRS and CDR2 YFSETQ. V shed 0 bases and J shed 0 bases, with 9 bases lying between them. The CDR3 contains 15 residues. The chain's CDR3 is CASSLGPPMNTEAFF. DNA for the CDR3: TGCGCCAGCAGCTTGGGGCCGCCCATGAACACTGAAGCTTTCTTT.

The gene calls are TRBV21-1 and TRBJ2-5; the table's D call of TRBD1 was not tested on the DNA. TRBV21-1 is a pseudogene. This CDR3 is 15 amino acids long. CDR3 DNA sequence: TGTGCCAGCAGCAAAGGCGCCAGGGAGCAGGAGACCCAGTACTTC. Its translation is CASSKGAREQETQYF.

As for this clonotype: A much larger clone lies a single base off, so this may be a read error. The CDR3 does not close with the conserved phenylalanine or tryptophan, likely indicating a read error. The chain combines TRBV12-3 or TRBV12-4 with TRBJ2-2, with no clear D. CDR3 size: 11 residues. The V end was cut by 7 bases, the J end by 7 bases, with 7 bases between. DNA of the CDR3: TGTGCCAGCACCCTCGACGGGGAGCTGTTTTCT. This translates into CASTLDGELFS.

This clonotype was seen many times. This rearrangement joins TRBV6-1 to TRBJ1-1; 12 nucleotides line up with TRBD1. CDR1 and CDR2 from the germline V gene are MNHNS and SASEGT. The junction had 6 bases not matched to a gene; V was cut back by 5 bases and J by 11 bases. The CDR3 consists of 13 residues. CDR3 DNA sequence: TGTGCCAGCAGTCGGGGACAGGGGGCGCGTGCTTTCTTT. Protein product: CASSRGQGARAFF.

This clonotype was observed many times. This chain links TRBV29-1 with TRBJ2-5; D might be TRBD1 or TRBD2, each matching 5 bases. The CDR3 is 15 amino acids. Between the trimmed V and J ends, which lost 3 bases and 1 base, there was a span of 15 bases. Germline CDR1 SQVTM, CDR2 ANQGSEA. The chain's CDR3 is CSVDGTEIFQETQYF. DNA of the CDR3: TGCAGCGTTGACGGGACGGAGATTTTCCAAGAGACCCAGTACTTC.

DNA for the CDR3: TGTGCCAGCAGCCGGGGACAGGGAAACTACGAGCAGTACTTC. Its translation: CASSRGQGNYEQYF. J is TRBJ2-7 and V is TRBV12-3 or TRBV12-4; 9 bases line up with TRBD1. The CDR3 runs to 14 residues. Germline trimming cut 6 bases from V and 3 bases from J; bases unmatched to any gene: 6.

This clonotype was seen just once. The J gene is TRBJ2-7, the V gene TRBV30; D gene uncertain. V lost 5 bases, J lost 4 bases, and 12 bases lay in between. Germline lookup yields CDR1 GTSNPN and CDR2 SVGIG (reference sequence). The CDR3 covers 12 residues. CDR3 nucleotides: TGTGCCTGGGGCCCCTATGAGTACGAGCAGTACTTC. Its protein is CAWGPYEYEQYF.

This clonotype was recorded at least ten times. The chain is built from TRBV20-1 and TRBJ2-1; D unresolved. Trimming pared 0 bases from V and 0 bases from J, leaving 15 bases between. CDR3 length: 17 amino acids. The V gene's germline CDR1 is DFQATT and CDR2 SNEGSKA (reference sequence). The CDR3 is CSARDPVYRSSYNEQFF. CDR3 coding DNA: TGCAGTGCTAGAGATCCGGTCTATAGGAGCTCCTACAATGAGCAGTTCTTC.

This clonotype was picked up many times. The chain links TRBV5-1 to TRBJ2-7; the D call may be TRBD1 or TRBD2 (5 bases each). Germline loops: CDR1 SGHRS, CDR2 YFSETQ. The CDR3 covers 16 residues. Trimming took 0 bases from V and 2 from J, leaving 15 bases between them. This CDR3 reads CASSLDLGRGPYEQYF. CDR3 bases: TGCGCCAGCAGCTTGGACCTTGGTAGGGGACCCTACGAGCAGTACTTC.

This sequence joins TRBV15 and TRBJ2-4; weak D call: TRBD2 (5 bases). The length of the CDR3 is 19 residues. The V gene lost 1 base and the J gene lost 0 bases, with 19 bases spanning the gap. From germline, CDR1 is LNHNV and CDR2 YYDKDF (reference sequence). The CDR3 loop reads CATSRAMEDWSLAKNIQYF. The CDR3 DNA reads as TGTGCCACCAGCAGAGCAATGGAGGACTGGTCTCTAGCCAAAAACATTCAGTACTTC.

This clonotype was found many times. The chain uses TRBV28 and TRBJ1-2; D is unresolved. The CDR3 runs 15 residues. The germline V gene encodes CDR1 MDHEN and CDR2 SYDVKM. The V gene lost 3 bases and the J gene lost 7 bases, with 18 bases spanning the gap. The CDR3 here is CASSFGPEIGFGYTF. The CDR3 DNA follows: TGTGCCAGCAGTTTTGGGCCCGAAATAGGTTTTGGCTACACCTTC.

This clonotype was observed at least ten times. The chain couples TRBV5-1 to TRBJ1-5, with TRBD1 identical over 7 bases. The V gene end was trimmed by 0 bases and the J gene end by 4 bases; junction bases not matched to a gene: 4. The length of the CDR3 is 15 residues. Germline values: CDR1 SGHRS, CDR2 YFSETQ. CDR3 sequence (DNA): TGCGCCAGCAGCTTGGGTCCGGGACAGAATCAGCCCCAGCATTTT. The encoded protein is CASSLGPGQNQPQHF.

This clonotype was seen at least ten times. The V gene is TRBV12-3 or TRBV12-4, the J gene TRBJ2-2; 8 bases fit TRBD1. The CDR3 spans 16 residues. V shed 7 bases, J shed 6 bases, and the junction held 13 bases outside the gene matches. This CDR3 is CASTHHDRGNAGELFF. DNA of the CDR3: TGTGCCAGCACCCACCATGACAGGGGAAATGCCGGGGAGCTGTTTTTT.

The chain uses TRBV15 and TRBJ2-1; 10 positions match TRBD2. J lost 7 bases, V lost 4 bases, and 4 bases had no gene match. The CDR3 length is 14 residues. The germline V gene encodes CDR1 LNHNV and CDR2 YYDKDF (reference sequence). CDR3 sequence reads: CATSIRTSGNEQFF. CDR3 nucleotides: TGTGCCACCAGCATTCGGACTAGCGGTAATGAGCAGTTCTTC.

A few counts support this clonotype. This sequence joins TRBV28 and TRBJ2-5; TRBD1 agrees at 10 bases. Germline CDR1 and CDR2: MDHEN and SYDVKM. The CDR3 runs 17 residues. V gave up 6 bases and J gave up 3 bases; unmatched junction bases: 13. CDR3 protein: CASREDLRDRGKETQYF. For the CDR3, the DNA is TGTGCCAGCAGGGAAGACCTCCGGGACAGGGGAAAAGAGACCCAGTACTTC.

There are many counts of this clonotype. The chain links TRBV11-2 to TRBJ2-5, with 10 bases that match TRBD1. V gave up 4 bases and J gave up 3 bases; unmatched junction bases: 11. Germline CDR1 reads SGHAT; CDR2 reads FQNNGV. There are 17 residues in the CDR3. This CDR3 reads CASSSDPRGQGEETQYF. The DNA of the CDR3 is TGTGCCAGCAGCTCCGATCCGAGAGGACAGGGGGAAGAGACCCAGTACTTC.

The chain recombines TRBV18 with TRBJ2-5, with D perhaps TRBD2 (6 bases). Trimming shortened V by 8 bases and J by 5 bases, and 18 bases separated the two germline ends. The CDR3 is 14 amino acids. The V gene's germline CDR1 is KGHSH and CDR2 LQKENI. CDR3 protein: CASHWGTAGETQYF. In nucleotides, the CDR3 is TGTGCCAGCCATTGGGGGACTGCGGGGGAGACCCAGTACTTC.

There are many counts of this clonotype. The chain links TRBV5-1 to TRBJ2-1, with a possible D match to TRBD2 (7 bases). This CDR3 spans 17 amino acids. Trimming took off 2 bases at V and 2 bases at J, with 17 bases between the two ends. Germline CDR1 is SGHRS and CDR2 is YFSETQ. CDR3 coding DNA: TGCGCCAGCAGCTTTGGGGATGGGGGGGCGCCCTACAATGAGCAGTTCTTC. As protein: CASSFGDGGAPYNEQFF. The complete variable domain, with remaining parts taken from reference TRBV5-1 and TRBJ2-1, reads KAGVTQTPRYLIKTRGQQVTLSCSPISGHRSVSWYQQTPGQGLQFLFEYFSETQRNKGNFPGRFSGRQFSNSRSEMNVSTLELGDSALYLCASSFGDGGAPYNEQFFGPGTRLTVL.

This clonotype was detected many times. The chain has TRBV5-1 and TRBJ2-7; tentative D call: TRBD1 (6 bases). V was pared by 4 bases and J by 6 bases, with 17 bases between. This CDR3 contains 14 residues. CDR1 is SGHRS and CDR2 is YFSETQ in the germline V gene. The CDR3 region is CASSTTGLGSEQYF. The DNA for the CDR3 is TGCGCCAGCAGCACTACAGGGTTGGGGTCCGAGCAGTACTTC.

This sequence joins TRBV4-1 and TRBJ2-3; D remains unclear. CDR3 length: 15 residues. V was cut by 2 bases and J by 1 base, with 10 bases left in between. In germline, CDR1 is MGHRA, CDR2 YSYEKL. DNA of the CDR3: TGCGCCAGCAGCCAAAGACAATACGGCACAGATACGCAGTATTTT. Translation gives CASSQRQYGTDTQYF.

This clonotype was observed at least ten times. The chain's CDR3 is CASSFAVGEQYF. The DNA for the CDR3 is TGTGCCAGCAGTTTTGCAGTGGGCGAGCAGTACTTC. The chain joins TRBV12-3 or TRBV12-4 to TRBJ2-7; no reliable D call. CDR3 length equals 12 residues. V was pared by 3 bases and J by 6 bases, with 9 bases between.